The clone carrying this T cell receptor beta chain was observed many times. Its antigen is still unknown. Germline V gives CDR1 SEHNR, CDR2 FQNEAQ (reference sequence). V was clipped by 6 bases and J by 9 bases, with 12 bases between them. The CDR3 is 12 amino acids. These data belong to a study of regulatory T cells in long-lasting Graves disease. Overall study results and limits: The study found TRBV28, TRBJ1-2 and TRBJ2-5 favored in persistent disease. TCR diversity was lower in persistent than newly diagnosed Graves' disease.

Time point denoted: newly diagnosed GD, antithyroid drugs for less than 3 months. With RNA extracted from PBMCs as input, the TCR library was made. iRepertoire HTBI primers and Arm-PCR of CDR3 regions built TCR beta libraries. MiXCR, run by TCRdb on the multiplex PCR reads, gives a single entry per CDR3 protein. The table shows a few hundred thousand distinct CDR3 sequences, with around 13% occurring only once. These data also formed part of another study, on T cells in Graves' hyperthyroidism and ophthalmopathy.

The clonotype originates from a woman aged 45-60 years with Graves disease. Sequenced material: peripheral blood mononuclear cells (PBMCs), taken at new diagnosis, from a patient treated with antithyroid drugs. V gene TRBV7-9 combines with J gene TRBJ2-1, with a possible D match to TRBD2 (6 bases). This CDR3 reads CASRRGSGEQFF. The CDR3 DNA reads TGTGCCAGCAGACGGGGGTCTGGTGAGCAGTTCTTC.